This T cell receptor beta chain originates from a study of a mutant IDH1 vaccine in newly diagnosed glioma (dated by TCRdb to about 2021). With respect to the entire study: Across visits V03 through V10, patients got a total of eight vaccinations, given in weeks 1, 3, 5, 7, 11, 15, 19 and 23. Vaccination was initiated 4-6 weeks after radiotherapy alone, or concurrently with temozolomide cycles in the chemotherapy-containing groups. Prior to enrollment, patients had been given standard therapy consisting of radiotherapy alone, temozolomide alone, or radiochemotherapy with temozolomide, with the combination given to most patients. Of the 25 to 40 treated patients, approximately 62% were male and 37.5% were female, and the mean age was 40.4 years. Peripheral blood was collected at six visits: V03 (baseline), V05, V07, V10, V12 and V13. Longitudinal TCRB deep sequencing was performed for about two dozen treated patients wherever samples were available for exploratory analyses. Paper-wide results and their limitations: The authors stated that sample limitations prevented analyses of patient blood samples from being reproduced. PBMC samples for TCRB deep sequencing were selected based on availability. Immune responses induced by the vaccine were seen in approximately 92% of patients across multiple MHC alleles. Pseudoprogression seemed to be unrelated to changes in the top peripheral T cell clonotypes found by TCRB sequencing.

Per the publication, the time point label means: week 5, during vaccination. A 20-mer mutant IDH1 peptide at 300 micrograms in Montanide made up each vaccine dose, which was injected subcutaneously together with topical imiquimod. The donors had newly diagnosed IDH1-mutant astrocytomas of WHO grade 3 or 4 that showed loss of nuclear ATRX. The samples were drawn from NOA16, a multicentre, single-arm, open-label phase I trial in Germany that tested a mutant IDH1 peptide vaccine in humans for the first time. Genomic DNA for TCRB sequencing was extracted from EDTA blood using the DNeasy Blood and Tissue Kit. Receptor libraries were prepared by the immunoSEQ multiplex PCR assay. Rearranged TCR beta chain sequences were amplified with the hsTCRB Kit following the manufacturer's protocol. TCRB libraries were sequenced on an Illumina MiSeq. Per the authors' processing: Demultiplexing, trimming and gene mapping were performed with the kit vendor's proprietary platform. In TCRdb, the immuneACCESS table is reduced to in-frame sequences with V and J assigned. These tables do not hold every clone; where another copy was compared, an unresolved V gene accounts for under half, and the others remain unexplained. That table is the source of V, J and clone size, and D and trimming were worked out from the DNA. The sample table shows tens of thousands of clones, and more than 75% are seen once. In total, the top ten clones hold more than 5.5% of the sample.

As concerns this clone: Its cognate antigen has yet to be identified. One base away there is no much larger clone; base qualities are not given.

Here the sequenced sample was PBMCs, taken from a glioma patient whose treatment included an IDH1 peptide vaccine. The clonotype comes from a middle-aged man with glioma.

At the DNA level, the sequence is TGTGCCAGCAGCGTAGTCACAGGGCGGGCAGATACGCAGTATTTT. Translated, it reads CASSVVTGRADTQYF. The chain couples TRBV9 to TRBJ2-3, and TRBD1 may be the D gene, going by 6 matching bases. The V end loses 0 bases and the J end loses 4 bases, and a stretch of 12 bases separates them. Inclusive of the bounding cysteine and phenylalanine, the CDR3 is 15 residues long. Here the CDR3 DNA is all that survives: 45 bases in frame from base 1. Reading the germline V gene gives CDR1 SGDLS and CDR2 YYNGEE.